This T cell receptor beta chain was documented in a study of blood T cell repertoires in COVID-19. Sequencing used immunoSEQ multiplex PCR; TCRdb keeps in-frame clones, though not all of them. The sample shows under 200,000 clones, just under 85% of them seen only once. The source material was peripheral blood. This sequence was found in an elderly woman with COVID-19, enrolled during active disease.

This CDR3 reads CANEVSYEQYF. The CDR3 bases are TGTGCCAATGAGGTTTCCTACGAGCAGTACTTC. The V gene is TRBV19, the J gene TRBJ2-7; D gene uncertain. The CDR3 sequence is 11 residues long. Trimming removed 10 bases from V and 1 base from J, with 8 bases in between. Looked up from germline, CDR1 is LNHDA and CDR2 is SQIVND (reference sequence).